One and the same sample provided the 6 T cell receptor beta chains below, sequenced in a study of CD8 T cell repertoires and HIV-1 epitope variants. These receptors have no identified antigens. Sequenced by immunoSEQ multiplex PCR; TCRdb stores in-frame clones only, minus some. This repertoire shows approximately 5,000 clones, 66% found once; its top ten account for about 40%. Sequencing was carried out using cultured CD8+ T cells derived from PBMCs. These receptors all come from a male donor with HIV.

The rearrangement uses TRBV7-6 and TRBJ2-1; 10 nucleotides agree with TRBD1. J gave up 7 bases and V 4 bases, and 10 bases lay outside the gene matches. This CDR3 has 16 residues. Germline CDR1 and CDR2: SGHVS and FNYEAQ. CDR3: CASSSTRQGALNEQFF. As DNA, the CDR3 is TGTGCCAGCAGCTCGACTAGACAGGGGGCATTAAATGAGCAGTTCTTC.

This clone has more than one count but fewer than ten. The chain combines TRBV7-9 with TRBJ2-3; 11 nucleotides align to TRBD2. CDR1 is SEHNR and CDR2 is FQNEAQ in the germline V gene (reference sequence). The CDR3 totals 15 residues. The V gene end was trimmed by 5 bases and the J gene end by 4 bases; junction bases not matched to a gene: 5. The CDR3 region has the DNA TGTGCCAGCAGCACTACTAGCGGGGGACCAGATACGCAGTATTTT. This encodes CASSTTSGGPDTQYF.

The chain uses TRBV6-1 and TRBJ1-1, with D uncertain. Trimming stripped 7 bases from V and 8 bases from J, with 14 bases between. CDR3 length: 12 residues. CDR1 and CDR2 (germline): MNHNS, SASEGT. CDR3 coding DNA: TGTGCCAGCATTTCCCGAACGACAGAAGCTTTCTTT. Protein product: CASISRTTEAFF.

This chain connects TRBV5-1 to TRBJ2-7; 9 bases agree with TRBD2. This CDR3 has 15 amino acids. The ends lost 5 bases at V and 1 base at J; junction bases unmatched: 7. The germline V gene encodes CDR1 SGHRS and CDR2 YFSETQ. Here the CDR3 reads CASRARGGASYEQYF. CDR3 bases: TGCGCCAGCAGGGCGCGCGGGGGGGCTTCCTACGAGCAGTACTTC.

The V gene is TRBV4-1, the J gene TRBJ1-1; perhaps TRBD1 as D (6 bases). The CDR3 extends over 17 amino acids. Germline CDR1 MGHRA, CDR2 YSYEKL. The V and J ends lost 0 bases and 1 base respectively, with 15 bases between them. DNA of the CDR3: TGCGCCAGCAGCCAAGATCTTGCGGGGGCGCAGAACACTGAAGCTTTCTTT. Translating it yields CASSQDLAGAQNTEAFF.

This rearrangement joins TRBV5-1 to TRBJ2-7; possibly TRBD1 for D (6 bases). Germline CDR1 is SGHRS and CDR2 is YFSETQ. The CDR3 covers 14 residues. Between the trimmed V and J ends, which lost 0 bases and 3 bases, there was a span of 10 bases. CDR3: CASSLDREYYEQYF. Written as DNA, the CDR3 is TGCGCCAGCAGCTTGGACAGGGAATACTACGAGCAGTACTTC.